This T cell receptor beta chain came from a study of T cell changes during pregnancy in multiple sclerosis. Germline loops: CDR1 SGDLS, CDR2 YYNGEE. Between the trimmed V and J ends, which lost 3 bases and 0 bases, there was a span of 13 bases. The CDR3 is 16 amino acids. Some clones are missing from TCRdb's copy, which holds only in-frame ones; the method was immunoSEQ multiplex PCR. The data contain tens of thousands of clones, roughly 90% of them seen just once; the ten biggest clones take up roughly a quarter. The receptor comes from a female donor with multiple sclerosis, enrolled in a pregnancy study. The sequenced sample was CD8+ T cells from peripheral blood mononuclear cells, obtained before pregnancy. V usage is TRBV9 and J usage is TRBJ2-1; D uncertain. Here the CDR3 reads CASSADLKNSYNEQFF. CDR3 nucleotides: TGTGCCAGCAGCGCCGACTTGAAGAACTCCTACAATGAGCAGTTCTTC.